The T cell receptor (beta chain) under discussion was sequenced for a study of T cells expressing NK-cell markers. About the study: Obtained from sorted CD3+CD56+NKG2C+, CD3+CD56+NKG2C- and CD3+CD56-NKG2C+ T cells were the TCR beta repertoires.

Notes on the study in general: HCMV specificity of the expanded NKG2C+ T cell clones stayed unclear.

On this clonotype itself: Its antigen is undetermined.

TCRdb re-called the 5' RACE reads and catalogs CDR3 proteins one per entry, DNA excluded. This sample's table reports some 440,000 distinct CDR3 sequences. The CDR3 is made up of 15 amino acids. Germline V lookup: CDR1 LNHDA, CDR2 SQIVND (reference sequence). The V and J genes are TRBV19 and TRBJ1-3. The sequencing input was blood T cells: a sorted CD56 or NKG2C T cell subset, CD4+ or CD8+ T cells, or bulk PBMC T cells (not recorded which). The sequence came from a woman between 45 and 60 years old in good health. CDR3 sequence: CASSIGVGSGNTIYF.